Only one count was recorded for the clone carrying this T cell receptor (beta chain). As yet, its antigen is unknown. The entry originates in a study of radiotherapy plus CTLA-4 blockade in lung cancer. At the level of the study: Of all patients, around 19% responded objectively and approximately 31% showed disease control.

Sequencing was performed with immunoSEQ multiplex PCR; in TCRdb, only in-frame clones are kept and a portion is missing. The profile shows roughly 50,000 clones, around four fifths of them singletons. Study-wide findings and caveats: TCR clones of tumor origin grew in blood after radiotherapy plus ipilimumab.

This sample comprised peripheral blood, obtained from a patient treated with radiotherapy plus ipilimumab. The TCR was taken from a human donor with non-small cell lung cancer whose response to radiotherapy plus ipilimumab could not be evaluated.

The CDR3 loop reads CASSMGPPGSADTQYF. CDR3 in DNA: TGTGCCAGTAGTATGGGGCCCCCTGGGTCCGCAGATACGCAGTATTTT. The chain joins TRBV19 to TRBJ2-3, with D possibly being TRBD1 (5 bases). CDR3 length: 16 amino acids. Germline V gives CDR1 LNHDA, CDR2 SQIVND (reference sequence). V lost 3 bases and J 4 bases, leaving 17 bases between the germline ends.